Listed below are T cell receptor beta chains from one sample, sequenced in a study of OX40 agonist ivuxolimab in advanced cancers. TCRdb's table, derived via immunoSEQ multiplex PCR, lists solely in-frame clones and lacks some. The data contain fewer than 120,000 clones, more than 70% of them singletons. This material consisted of CD4+ or CD8+ T cells sorted from blood, taken in a trial of the OX40 agonist ivuxolimab. These TCRs come from an adult with an advanced solid tumor such as melanoma, head and neck, liver or kidney cancer. Both conserved end residues are part of each CDR3. Each record gives: V gene, D gene, CDR3 protein. D genes are given only for firm matches.

TRBV6-6 | TRBD1 | CASTPGTGYYEQYF
TRBV9 | TRBD1 | CASSVEPTGDTEAFF
TRBV14 | TRBD1 | CASSQEGGQGNTEAFF
TRBV7-2 | TRBD1 | CASSLTGSDEQYF
TRBV7-2 | - | CASSSGGDSWLNQPQHF
TRBV7-6 | - | CASSPLAGTDADTQYF
TRBV5-1 | TRBD2 | CASRNSGSPKDTQYF
TRBV6-6 | - | CASSSRGSNQPQHF
TRBV18 | - | CASSREQGFSNQPQHF
TRBV30 | - | CAWSVGEGSESYEQYF
TRBV28 | - | CASSSSGGKNSPLHF
TRBV28 | - | CASRMDETQYF
TRBV4-2 | - | CASSQEWGMWSEAFF
TRBV19 | - | CASTPVGIMNTEAFF
TRBV14 | TRBD1 | CASSQDRGARLGYTF
TRBV28 | TRBD1 | CASSPRTGTRYTGELFF
TRBV19 | - | CASRGGPGELFF
TRBV7-2 | TRBD1 | CASSWDREDEQYF
TRBV5-1 | TRBD2 | CASSLVAGEQETQYF
TRBV7-2 | - | CASSLASAGNSYEQYF
TRBV6-5 | - | CASSRRGQPQHF
TRBV27 | - | CASSFMGVSGANVLTF
TRBV18 | - | CASSPGFEFSMNTEAFF
TRBV7-6 | - | CASSLMEGDTEAFF
TRBV19 | - | CASSRGAWNTEAFF
TRBV4-2 | TRBD1 | CASSQGYRQGPLSYEQYF
TRBV6-1 | - | CASSWGTNEKLFF
TRBV5-1 | - | CASSLDPDGSVYTTYF
TRBV11-3 | - | CASSFGLNTEAFF
TRBV18 | - | CASSSAGDQPQHF
TRBV25-1 | - | CASSEIRSNYEQYF
TRBV6-4 | - | CASSLSALSTDTQYF
TRBV4-3 | - | CASSRNQGGYSREQYF
TRBV11-3 | - | CASSFQGNTEAFF
TRBV4-1 | - | CASSQVPTPNEQYF
TRBV9 | - | CASTPGWGETQYF
TRBV18 | - | CASSPRVAGAAIAGLGTDTQYF
TRBV7-2 | - | CASSLANIATNEKLFF
TRBV13 | - | CASSLVGEQYF
TRBV5-6 | TRBD2 | CASSPKREGPYEQYF
TRBV6-6 | - | CASTTREGNEKLFF
TRBV6-6 | - | CASSYRGNTEAFF
TRBV10-2 | TRBD2 | CASRLAGGHNEQFF
TRBV4-1 | - | CASSGSRPGGKLFF
TRBV30 | - | CAWRPYTDTQYF
TRBV5-5 | - | CASSSGLSQETQYF
TRBV7-3 | TRBD2 | CASSPGTSGSYEQYF
TRBV15 | - | CATSPQTSSAGELFF
TRBV27 | TRBD1 | CASSSRDRGLISGANVLTF
TRBV5-4 | - | CASSLRGSLSYNEQFF
TRBV7-5 | - | CARSLILLSGRVLQTQYF
TRBV4-3 | - | CASSTLAGANNEQFF
TRBV6-6 | TRBD1 | CASSSTGGMADTQYF
TRBV5-6 | TRBD1 | CASSLGTGSFSTDTQYF